These T cell receptor beta chains were read from a single sample in a study of cytomegalovirus exposure and HLA in healthy donors. Produced via immunoSEQ multiplex PCR; TCRdb's table is partial and in-frame only. Of roughly 71,000 clones listed, about 78% are singletons. Input material: PBMCs. All receptors derive from a girl aged 5-17 years in good health and CMV-seropositive. The CDR3 runs from the conserved cysteine through the conserved F or W. Each record gives: V gene, J gene, clone size, D gene, CDR3 protein, CDR3 DNA. D genes are given only for firm matches. For some rows the clone size is stated as once, few or many, or as a class when expanded; others skip it.

>TRBV7-7|TRBJ1-6|-|TRBD1
CASSLKWPGGVQNSPLHF
TGTGCTAGCAGCTTAAAGTGGCCAGGGGGCGTGCAAAATTCACCCCTCCACTTT
>TRBV6-1|TRBJ2-7|once|-
CASSEDVYEQYF
TGTGCCAGCAGTGAAGATGTATACGAGCAGTACTTC
>TRBV5-1|TRBJ2-5|-|-
CASSLGDKATQYF
TGCGCCAGCAGCTTGGGAGACAAAGCGACCCAGTACTTC
>TRBV19|TRBJ2-7|few|TRBD2
CASSNAPVATSRAREQYF
TGTGCCAGTAGTAATGCCCCCGTGGCGACTAGCAGGGCTCGCGAGCAGTACTTC
>TRBV12-5|TRBJ1-1|once|TRBD1
CASGLDRGGTEAFF
TGTGCTAGTGGTTTGGACAGGGGAGGTACTGAAGCTTTCTTT
>TRBV19|TRBJ2-1|-|-
CASTVRGGEQFF
TGTGCCAGTACTGTAAGGGGGGGCGAGCAGTTCTTC
>TRBV19|TRBJ2-1|few|TRBD2
CASRISGGPYNEQFF
TGTGCCAGTAGAATCAGCGGGGGCCCTTACAATGAGCAGTTCTTC
>TRBV30|TRBJ1-2|-|-
CAWKSGYYGYTF
TGTGCCTGGAAGTCAGGGTATTATGGCTACACCTTC
>TRBV9|TRBJ2-1|-|-
CASSVEGTYNEQFF
TGTGCCAGCAGCGTAGAGGGGACCTACAATGAGCAGTTCTTC
>TRBV28|TRBJ2-7|-|-
CASTHSDYEQYF
TGTGCCAGCACCCATAGTGACTACGAGCAGTACTTC
>TRBV30|TRBJ2-1|-|TRBD2
CAWSDERGGPNEQFF
TGTGCCTGGAGTGATGAGCGGGGGGGTCCGAATGAGCAGTTCTTC